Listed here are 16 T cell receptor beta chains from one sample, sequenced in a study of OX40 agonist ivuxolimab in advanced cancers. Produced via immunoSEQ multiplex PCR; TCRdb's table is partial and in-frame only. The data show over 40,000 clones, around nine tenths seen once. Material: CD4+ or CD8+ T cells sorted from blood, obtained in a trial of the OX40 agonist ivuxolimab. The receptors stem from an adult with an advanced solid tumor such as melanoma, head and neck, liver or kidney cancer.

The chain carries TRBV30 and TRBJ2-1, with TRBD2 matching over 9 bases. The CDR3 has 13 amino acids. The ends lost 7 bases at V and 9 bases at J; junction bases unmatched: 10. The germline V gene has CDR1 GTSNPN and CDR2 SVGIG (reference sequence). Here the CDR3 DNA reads TGTGCCTACGCTAGCGGGGTCGGGATTGAGCAGTTCTTC. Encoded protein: CAYASGVGIEQFF.

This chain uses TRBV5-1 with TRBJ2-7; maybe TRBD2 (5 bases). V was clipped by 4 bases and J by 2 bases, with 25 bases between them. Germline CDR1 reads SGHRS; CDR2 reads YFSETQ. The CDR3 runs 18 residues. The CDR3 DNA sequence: TGCGCCAGCAGCCTCCTCTCAGGCCGTGGCGGGTCCCCCTACGAGCAGTACTTC. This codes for CASSLLSGRGGSPYEQYF. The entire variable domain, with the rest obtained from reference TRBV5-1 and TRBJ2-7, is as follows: KAGVTQTPRYLIKTRGQQVTLSCSPISGHRSVSWYQQTPGQGLQFLFEYFSETQRNKGNFPGRFSGRQFSNSRSEMNVSTLELGDSALYLCASSLLSGRGGSPYEQYFGPGTRLTVT.

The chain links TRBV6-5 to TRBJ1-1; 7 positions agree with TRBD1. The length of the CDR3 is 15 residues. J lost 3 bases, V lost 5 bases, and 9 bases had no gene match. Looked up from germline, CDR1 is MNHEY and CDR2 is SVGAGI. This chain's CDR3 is CASSVRDSKYTEAFF. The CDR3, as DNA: TGTGCCAGCAGTGTCCGGGACAGCAAATACACTGAAGCTTTCTTT.

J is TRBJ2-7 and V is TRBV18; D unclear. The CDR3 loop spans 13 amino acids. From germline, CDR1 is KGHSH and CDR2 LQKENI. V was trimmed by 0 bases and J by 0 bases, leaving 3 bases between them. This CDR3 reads CASSPPTSYEQYF. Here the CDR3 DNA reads TGTGCCAGCTCACCACCGACCTCCTACGAGCAGTACTTC.

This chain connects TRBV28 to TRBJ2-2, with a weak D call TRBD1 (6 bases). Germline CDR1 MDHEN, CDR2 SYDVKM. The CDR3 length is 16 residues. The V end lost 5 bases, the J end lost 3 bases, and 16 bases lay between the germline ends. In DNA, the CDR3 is TGTGCCAGCAGTGCCTGGGGGCAGGGAGACACCGGGGAGCTGTTTTTT. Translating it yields CASSAWGQGDTGELFF.

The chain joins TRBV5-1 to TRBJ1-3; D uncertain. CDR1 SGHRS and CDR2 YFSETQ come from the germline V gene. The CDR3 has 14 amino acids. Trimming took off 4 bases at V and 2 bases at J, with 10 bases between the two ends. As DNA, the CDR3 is TGCGCCAGCAGCGGCGGAAGAGCTGGAAACACCATATATTTT. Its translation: CASSGGRAGNTIYF.

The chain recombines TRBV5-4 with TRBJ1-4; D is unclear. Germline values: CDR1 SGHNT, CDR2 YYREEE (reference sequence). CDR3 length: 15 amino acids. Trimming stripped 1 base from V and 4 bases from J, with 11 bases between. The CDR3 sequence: CASSLSTRINEKLFF. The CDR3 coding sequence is TGTGCCAGCAGCTTGTCTACGAGGATTAATGAAAAACTGTTTTTT.

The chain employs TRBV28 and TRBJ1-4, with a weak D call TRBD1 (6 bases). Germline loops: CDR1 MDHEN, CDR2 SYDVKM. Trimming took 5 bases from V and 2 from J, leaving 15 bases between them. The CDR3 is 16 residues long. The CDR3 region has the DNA TGTGCCAGCAGTCCCCGGGGGGCGCGTACTAATGAAAAACTGTTTTTT. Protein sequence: CASSPRGARTNEKLFF.

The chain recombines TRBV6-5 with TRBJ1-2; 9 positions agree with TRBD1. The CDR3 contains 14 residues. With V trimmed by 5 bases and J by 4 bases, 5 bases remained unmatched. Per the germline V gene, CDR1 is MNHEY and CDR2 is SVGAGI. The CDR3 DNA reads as TGTGCCAGCAGTCCCACAGGGGGCAGCTATGGCTACACCTTC. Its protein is CASSPTGGSYGYTF.

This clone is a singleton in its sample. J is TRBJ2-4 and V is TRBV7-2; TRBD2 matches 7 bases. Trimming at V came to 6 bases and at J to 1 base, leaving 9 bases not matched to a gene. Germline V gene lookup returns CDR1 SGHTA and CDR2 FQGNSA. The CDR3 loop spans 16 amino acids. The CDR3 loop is CASSLSGAGAKNIQYF. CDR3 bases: TGTGCCAGCAGTCTAAGCGGGGCCGGTGCCAAAAACATTCAGTACTTC.

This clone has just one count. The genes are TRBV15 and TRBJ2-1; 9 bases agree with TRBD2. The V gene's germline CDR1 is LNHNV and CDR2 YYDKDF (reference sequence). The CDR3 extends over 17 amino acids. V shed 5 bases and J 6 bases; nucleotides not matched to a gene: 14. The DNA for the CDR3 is TGTGCCACCAGCCCTCTCGGGAGACTAGCGGTTATCAATGAGCAGTTCTTC. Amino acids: CATSPLGRLAVINEQFF.

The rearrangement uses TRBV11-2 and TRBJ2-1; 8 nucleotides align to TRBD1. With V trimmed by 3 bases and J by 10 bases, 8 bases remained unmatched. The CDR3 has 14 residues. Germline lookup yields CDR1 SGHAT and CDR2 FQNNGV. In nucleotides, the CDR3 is TGTGCCAGCAGCTTGAACAGGGGGGTAGACGAGCAGTTCTTC. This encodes CASSLNRGVDEQFF.

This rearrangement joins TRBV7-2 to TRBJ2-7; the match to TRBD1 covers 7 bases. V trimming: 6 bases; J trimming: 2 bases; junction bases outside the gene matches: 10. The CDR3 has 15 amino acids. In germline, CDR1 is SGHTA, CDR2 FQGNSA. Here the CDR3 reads CASSRRTGPPYEQYF. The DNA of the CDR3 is TGTGCCAGCAGTCGGCGGACAGGTCCACCCTACGAGCAGTACTTC.

This CDR3 is CASSQDGATQYF. CDR3 coding DNA: TGCGCCAGCAGCCAAGATGGGGCTACGCAGTATTTT. V usage is TRBV4-1 and J usage is TRBJ2-3; possibly TRBD1 for D (5 bases). Germline CDR1 and CDR2: MGHRA and YSYEKL. V lost 0 bases and J 8 bases, leaving 6 bases between the germline ends. The CDR3 extends over 12 amino acids.

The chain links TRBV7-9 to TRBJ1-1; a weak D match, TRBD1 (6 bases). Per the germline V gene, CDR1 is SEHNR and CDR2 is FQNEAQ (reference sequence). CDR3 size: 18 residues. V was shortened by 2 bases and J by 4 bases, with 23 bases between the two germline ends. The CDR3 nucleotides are TGTGCCAGCAGCTTACATATAAGAGGGGGAGGGGGAGGCACTGAAGCTTTCTTT. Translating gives CASSLHIRGGGGGTEAFF.

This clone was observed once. The CDR3 DNA follows: TGTGCCAGCAGGGACTGGGGGGACATTCAGTACTTC. Encoded protein: CASRDWGDIQYF. The J gene is TRBJ2-4, the V gene TRBV2, with TRBD2 as a possible D gene (6 bases). Germline V gives CDR1 SNHLY, CDR2 FYNNEI. CDR3 length equals 12 residues. Trimming stripped 6 bases from V and 8 bases from J, with 11 bases between.